The 28 T cell receptor beta chains reported below all come from one sample, sequenced in a study of cytomegalovirus exposure and HLA in healthy donors. Primers: 60 Vbeta forward and 13 Jbeta reverse. Some clones are missing from TCRdb's copy, which holds only in-frame ones; the method was immunoSEQ multiplex PCR. The table lists 150,000 to 200,000 clones, over 75% of them singletons. Sequenced material: PBMCs. All receptors come from a woman aged 50 to 60 in good health and CMV-seronegative.

This clone was observed a single time. This chain connects TRBV28 to TRBJ1-1; 7 positions agree with TRBD1. The CDR3 spans 15 residues. Unmatched junction bases numbered 6, after V lost 4 bases and J lost 1 base. The germline V gene encodes CDR1 MDHEN and CDR2 SYDVKM. DNA for the CDR3: TGTGCCAGCAGTTCACCACAGGGGAAGAACACTGAAGCTTTCTTT. Translating gives CASSSPQGKNTEAFF.

Comments on this clone: The sample carries other DNA sequences with the same CDR3. J is TRBJ2-7 and V is TRBV2, with TRBD1 matching over 11 bases. Germline assignment: CDR1 SNHLY and CDR2 FYNNEI. With V trimmed by 6 bases and J by 3 bases, 1 base remained unmatched. This CDR3 spans 13 amino acids. CDR3 protein: CASSGTGGYEQYF. The CDR3 DNA reads TGTGCCAGCAGCGGGACAGGGGGCTACGAGCAGTACTTC.

The chain has TRBV5-5 and TRBJ1-1, with D perhaps matching TRBD1 (6 bases). This CDR3 is 13 amino acids long. Germline lookup yields CDR1 SGHKS and CDR2 YYEKEE (reference sequence). The germline V and J ends were trimmed by 0 bases and 5 bases, with 8 bases remaining between them. The CDR3 is CASSLVQGTEAFF. DNA of the CDR3: TGTGCCAGCAGCTTGGTTCAGGGGACTGAAGCTTTCTTT. Supplemented by reference TRBV5-5 and TRBJ1-1, the full variable domain reads DAGVTQSPTHLIKTRGQQVTLRCSPISGHKSVSWYQQVLGQGPQFIFQYYEKEERGRGNFPDRFSARQFPNYSSELNVNALLLGDSALYLCASSLVQGTEAFFGQGTRLTVV.

This clone has only one observation. The chain is built from TRBV19 and TRBJ1-3; weak D call: TRBD1 (5 bases). Germline V gene data show CDR1 as LNHDA and CDR2 as SQIVND (reference sequence). This CDR3 contains 15 residues. The V end lost 7 bases, the J end lost 2 bases, and 15 bases lay between the germline ends. The CDR3 DNA reads TGTGCCAGTACTCCGGGGGACTCCACTGGAAACACCATATATTTT. Translated, it gives CASTPGDSTGNTIYF. The full variable domain, in which reference TRBV19 and TRBJ1-3 provide the parts outside the CDR3, is DGGITQSPKYLFRKEGQNVTLSCEQNLNHDAMYWYRQDPGQGLRLIYYSQIVNDFQKGDIAEGYSVSREKKESFPLTVTSAQKNPTAFYLCASTPGDSTGNTIYFGEGSWLTVV.

Here the CDR3 DNA reads TGTGCCACCAGCAGGGAACGGACAGGGGGCGTGGGGGCCCTCCACTTT. Its translation: CATSRERTGGVGALHF. The chain has TRBV15 and TRBJ1-6; 11 nucleotides align to TRBD1. The CDR3 is made up of 16 amino acids. V lost 3 bases to trimming and J lost 14 bases; unmatched junction nucleotides: 12. The germline gives CDR1 LNHNV, CDR2 YYDKDF (reference sequence).

This clone was found once. CDR3 coding DNA: TGTGCCAGCAGATTTCAGGGGGCGGTAGGCTACACCTTC. This codes for CASRFQGAVGYTF. The genes are TRBV28 and TRBJ1-2; 8 nucleotides match TRBD1. Trimming at V came to 6 bases and at J to 8 bases, leaving 8 bases not matched to a gene. The CDR3 contains 13 residues. Germline values: CDR1 MDHEN, CDR2 SYDVKM.

The chain carries TRBV7-9 and TRBJ1-1; TRBD1 matches 7 bases. Trimming took 2 bases from V and 3 from J; bases not matched to a gene: 15. Germline CDR1 is SEHNR and CDR2 is FQNEAQ (reference sequence). The CDR3 consists of 18 residues. CDR3 in DNA: TGTGCCAGCAGCTTATCTTCTGTGTCCGACAGGGTTGACACTGAAGCTTTCTTT. Translating it yields CASSLSSVSDRVDTEAFF.

In the case of this clone: Mismatch with germline at one junction end may stem from a read error. This chain joins TRBV7-9 and TRBJ1-2; 10 nucleotides line up with TRBD1. The germline V gene encodes CDR1 SEHNR and CDR2 FQNEAQ (reference sequence). CDR3 length equals 16 residues. The CDR3 nucleotides read TGTTCCAGCAGCTCCCTGACAGGGGGCAGGTCCTATGGCTACACCTTC. Encoded protein: CSSSSLTGGRSYGYTF.

V is TRBV2 and J is TRBJ2-2; TRBD1 is a possible D gene (6 bases). V gave up 4 bases and J gave up 0 bases, with 9 bases separating them. This CDR3 comprises 15 residues. Looked up from germline, CDR1 is SNHLY and CDR2 is FYNNEI. The CDR3 reads CASSAQGSNTGELFF. The CDR3 DNA is TGTGCCAGCAGTGCACAGGGTTCGAACACCGGGGAGCTGTTTTTT.

This rearrangement joins TRBV2 to TRBJ2-7, with 8 positions matching TRBD1. Unmatched junction bases numbered 8, after V lost 5 bases and J lost 2 bases. Germline V CDR1 and CDR2: SNHLY, FYNNEI. The length of the CDR3 is 15 residues. In DNA, the CDR3 is TGTGCCAGCAGTACTGACAGGGGTGCAACCTACGAGCAGTACTTC. It translates to CASSTDRGATYEQYF.

The chain has TRBV18 and TRBJ2-1, with 13 positions matching TRBD2. Germline V gene lookup returns CDR1 KGHSH and CDR2 LQKENI. The V and J ends lost 5 bases and 7 bases, in that order; junction bases with no gene match: 8. The CDR3 loop spans 16 amino acids. CDR3 residues: CASSSSGTSGKNEQFF. The DNA for the CDR3 is TGTGCCAGCTCATCCTCCGGGACTAGCGGGAAAAATGAGCAGTTCTTC.

The rearrangement uses TRBV19 and TRBJ1-2, with TRBD1 matching 7 bases. Germline trimming cut 3 bases from V and 4 bases from J; bases unmatched to any gene: 11. This CDR3 spans 16 amino acids. CDR1 is LNHDA and CDR2 is SQIVND in the germline V gene (reference sequence). In DNA, the CDR3 is TGTGCCAGTAGTATCGACAGGGCGGCTACGGTCTATGGCTACACCTTC. This encodes CASSIDRAATVYGYTF.

The genes are TRBV15 and TRBJ1-1, with D unresolved. CDR3 length: 16 amino acids. Looked up from germline, CDR1 is LNHNV and CDR2 is YYDKDF (reference sequence). Trimming took off 5 bases at V and 6 bases at J, with 22 bases between the two ends. CDR3 in DNA: TGTGCCACCAGCCCACGAAGCAGGCAGCGGAGTTCTGAAGCTTTCTTT. Its protein is CATSPRSRQRSSEAFF.

The rearrangement joins TRBV6-5 to TRBJ2-3, with 12 bases lining up with TRBD2. Per germline, CDR1 MNHEY and CDR2 SVGAGI. This CDR3 spans 15 amino acids. The junction had 1 base not matched to a gene; V was cut back by 0 bases and J by 6 bases. CDR3 nucleotide sequence: TGTGCCAGCAGTTACTCCGGGACTAGCGGGGATACGCAGTATTTT. This gives the protein CASSYSGTSGDTQYF.

The chain recombines TRBV28 with TRBJ2-7; 8 nucleotides align to TRBD1. There are 19 residues in the CDR3. From germline, CDR1 is MDHEN and CDR2 SYDVKM. J gave up 3 bases and V 6 bases, and 22 bases lay outside the gene matches. CDR3 sequence: CASRARGAGGTRADYEQYF. CDR3 nucleotides: TGTGCCAGCAGGGCTCGTGGGGCAGGGGGCACTCGTGCAGACTACGAGCAGTACTTC.

The J gene is TRBJ2-1, the V gene TRBV30, with 16 bases that match TRBD2. V shed 2 bases, J shed 7 bases, and the junction held 5 bases outside the gene matches. The CDR3 has 16 residues. Germline assignment: CDR1 GTSNPN and CDR2 SVGIG (reference sequence). The CDR3 reads CAWSPGLAGGKNEQFF. In DNA, the CDR3 is TGTGCCTGGAGTCCGGGACTAGCGGGAGGGAAGAATGAGCAGTTCTTC. Full variable domain (outside the CDR3, taken from reference TRBV30 and TRBJ2-1): SQTIHQWPATLVQPVGSPLSLECTVEGTSNPNLYWYRQAAGRGLQLLFYSVGIGQISSEVPQNLSASRPQDRQFILSSKKLLLSDSGFYLCAWSPGLAGGKNEQFFGPGTRLTVL.

V is TRBV7-2 and J is TRBJ2-7; possibly TRBD2 for D (5 bases). The CDR3 spans 14 residues. Trimming took 3 bases from V and 2 from J, leaving 11 bases between them. Per germline, CDR1 SGHTA and CDR2 FQGNSA. The CDR3 loop reads CASSFQSGTYEQYF. CDR3 nucleotide sequence: TGTGCCAGCAGCTTTCAAAGCGGAACCTACGAGCAGTACTTC.

The chain uses TRBV7-6 and TRBJ2-7, with 8 bases fitting TRBD2. The J segment lost 4 bases and the V segment lost 8 bases, leaving 13 bases of the junction unmatched. Germline assignment: CDR1 SGHVS and CDR2 FNYEAQ. The CDR3 is made up of 15 amino acids. The CDR3 coding sequence is TGTGCCAGCCGTACCCGGAGCGGGAGTGGGTACGAGCAGTACTTC. This translates into CASRTRSGSGYEQYF.

The chain combines TRBV28 with TRBJ1-2, with D possibly matching TRBD1 (5 bases). V shed 3 bases and J shed 5 bases, with 25 bases lying between them. CDR1 and CDR2 from the germline V gene are MDHEN and SYDVKM. The length of the CDR3 is 18 residues. The CDR3 sequence: CASSFSAGLSVRLYGYTF. In DNA, the CDR3 is TGTGCCAGCAGTTTCAGTGCGGGACTATCAGTGCGTCTTTATGGCTACACCTTC.

The V call is TRBV2, the J call TRBJ2-1, with 8 bases lining up with TRBD1. The length of the CDR3 is 17 residues. CDR1 and CDR2 from the germline V gene are SNHLY and FYNNEI. V was clipped by 6 bases and J by 3 bases; unmatched bases: 13. CDR3 in DNA: TGTGCCAGCAGCCCAACCCTGGACAGGGTGGTCTACAATGAGCAGTTCTTC. It codes for CASSPTLDRVVYNEQFF.

A note on this clone: Other DNA sequences in the same sample also yield this CDR3. This chain joins TRBV6-5 and TRBJ1-1; TRBD1 agrees at 9 bases. With 6 bases clipped from V and 0 bases from J, the junction kept 2 bases outside the gene matches. This CDR3 has 14 amino acids. Per germline, CDR1 MNHEY and CDR2 SVGAGI. The CDR3 DNA sequence: TGTGCCAGCAGCCGGGACAGGGTGAACACTGAAGCTTTCTTT. This codes for CASSRDRVNTEAFF.

The J gene is TRBJ1-2, the V gene TRBV30; D not certain. Deletions cut 2 bases from V and 0 bases from J, with 13 bases between. CDR3 size: 15 residues. CDR1 is GTSNPN and CDR2 is SVGIG in the germline V gene (reference sequence). This chain's CDR3 is CAWSSWAAANYGYTF. The CDR3 region has the DNA TGTGCCTGGAGTAGTTGGGCTGCAGCTAACTATGGCTACACCTTC.

The genes are TRBV5-1 and TRBJ2-5; 12 nucleotides line up with TRBD2. Trimming cost V 0 bases and J 4 bases; bases outside gene matches: 7. The CDR3 runs 17 residues. The germline CDR1 and CDR2 sequences are SGHRS and YFSETQ. The CDR3 loop reads CASSLALAGGPGETQYF. The DNA of the CDR3 is TGCGCCAGCAGCTTGGCCCTAGCGGGAGGGCCTGGAGAGACCCAGTACTTC.

The count of this clone is one. The J gene is TRBJ1-2, the V gene TRBV5-1; 11 nucleotides agree with TRBD1. Germline CDR1 reads SGHRS; CDR2 reads YFSETQ. The CDR3 has 14 amino acids. J was trimmed by 6 bases and V by 7 bases; bases with no gene match: 8. The DNA for the CDR3 is TGCGCCAGCTCAGAACCGGGACAGGGGGATGGCTACACCTTC. Residues: CASSEPGQGDGYTF.

The chain recombines TRBV7-2 with TRBJ2-5; D perhaps matches TRBD1 (6 bases). Germline V gives CDR1 SGHTA, CDR2 FQGNSA. This CDR3 contains 14 residues. Deletions cut 0 bases from V and 5 bases from J, with 10 bases between. In DNA form, the CDR3 reads TGTGCCAGCAGCTTAGCAGGGGGAACGGAGACCCAGTACTTC. Residues: CASSLAGGTETQYF.

Comments on this clone: The CDR3 carries no conserved terminal phenylalanine or tryptophan, so it likely arises from a read error. V usage is TRBV7-2 and J usage is TRBJ2-3, with TRBD2 matching over 11 bases. Trimming cost V 0 bases and J 0 bases; bases outside gene matches: 2. The length of the CDR3 is 17 residues. Germline V CDR1 and CDR2: SGHTA, FQGNSA. The CDR3 coding sequence is TGTGCCAGCAGCTTAGCCGGGACTAGCGGTAGCACAGATACGCAGTATCTT. This gives the protein CASSLAGTSGSTDTQYL.

The chain uses TRBV5-1 and TRBJ1-4, with 8 bases fitting TRBD1. The germline gives CDR1 SGHRS, CDR2 YFSETQ. The junction had 3 bases not matched to a gene; V was cut back by 4 bases and J by 7 bases. The length of the CDR3 is 13 residues. CDR3 nucleotides: TGCGCCAGCAGCCTGGACAGGGCTGAAAAACTGTTTTTT. It yields the protein CASSLDRAEKLFF.

This clone was counted a few times. The chain uses TRBV15 and TRBJ1-5; D possibly corresponds to TRBD1 (6 bases). CDR3 length: 16 amino acids. The V and J ends lost 3 bases and 6 bases respectively, with 18 bases between them. Germline CDR1 is LNHNV and CDR2 is YYDKDF (reference sequence). CDR3 nucleotides: TGTGCCACCAGCAGGGGCAGGGGAGAGGGGAGTCAGCCCCAGCATTTT. It encodes CATSRGRGEGSQPQHF. The whole variable domain, filled in from reference TRBV15 and TRBJ1-5, reads DAMVIQNPRYQVTQFGKPVTLSCSQTLNHNVMYWYQQKSSQAPKLLFHYYDKDFNNEADTPDNFQSRRPNTSFCFLDIRSPGLGDTAMYLCATSRGRGEGSQPQHFGDGTRLSIL.